This paragraph covers one TCR beta chain sequence. This clonotype was counted ten times or more. Its recognized antigen is unknown. Base qualities are not provided; no much larger clone lies one nucleotide away. The CDR1 and CDR2 encoded by the germline V gene are KGHSH and LQKENI. The junction shows trimming of 3 bases on V and 6 bases on J, plus 15 bases between the germline ends. Counted from cysteine to phenylalanine, this CDR3 has 15 amino acids. CDR3 DNA is the only sequence kept; it has 45 bases, read in frame from the first base. These data belong to a study of T cells in Graves' hyperthyroidism and ophthalmopathy (dated by TCRdb to the late 2010s). For context, the study as a whole: Peripheral blood was sampled at the time of initial diagnosis, prior to any treatment. To identify distinguishing TCR V-J signatures, a discovery cohort of about 95 patients was used, comprising 40 to 45 with Graves' ophthalmopathy and some 60 with stable Graves' hyperthyroidism. An independent validation cohort of 18 to 20 hyperthyroidism patients and 17 patients who later progressed to ophthalmopathy tested prospective prediction of ophthalmopathy. The approximately 97 discovery patients were randomly divided into training and test sets at a 7:3 ratio. In several Graves' hyperthyroidism patients, the study also compared T-cell repertoires from thyroid tissue with T-cell repertoires from blood. After blood sampling, hyperthyroidism patients were treated with methimazole at a starting dose of 30 mg daily, and ophthalmopathy patients were treated with high-dose intravenous methylprednisolone. TCR Vbeta CDR3 sequencing of some 140 peripheral blood samples (under 45 ophthalmopathy, 75 to 85 hyperthyroidism and some 17 progressor patients) is reported in the paper. Overall study outcomes, separate from this receptor: In validation, the model predicted progression to ophthalmopathy with roughly 70% sensitivity and about 72% specificity, a median of 6.5 months before onset. Most expanded thyroid clonotypes (frequency above 0.001) were also detected in blood, a finding suggesting that blood repertoires may reflect thyroid immune responses. Ophthalmopathy was separated from stable hyperthyroidism by a 13 V-J signature model, with over 85% sensitivity and approximately 81% specificity obtained in cross-validation and 80%/75% obtained in testing. No statistical method was used to set the sample size in advance, and investigators knew the group allocation.

Stable Graves' hyperthyroidism was defined as no progression to ophthalmopathy during 18 months of follow-up. Hyperthyroidism patients were aged 18 to 65 years and newly diagnosed, with disease duration of less than 2 months. Patients with uncontrolled infections, other autoimmune diseases, pregnancy or lactation were excluded. Diagnoses relied on clinical symptoms, serum thyroxine and TRAb, thyroid ultrasound and orbital computed tomography. Ficoll-Paque density gradient centrifugation was used to isolate PBMCs from 8 to 10 ml of fresh peripheral blood. Total RNA was extracted with Trizol reagent, and quality was checked on an Agilent 2100 Bioanalyzer. The TCR beta CDR3 regions were amplified from RNA transcripts. The first round of RT-PCR for the TCR CDR3 was performed with the HTBI primer set and the Qiagen OneStep RT-PCR kit. Libraries were constructed in a second round of multiplex PCR, after which size selection and purification were carried out. Sequencing of the libraries was done on an Illumina HiSeq2000 using paired-end 100 bp reads. As for the authors' bioinformatics: SOAPnuke was used to process the raw data, removing reads that contained adapters or uncalled bases, had a mean Phred below 15, or lacked an exact match to the constant primer or identifier. High-quality paired reads were merged using COPE v1.2.5, and each unique nucleotide sequence was defined as a clonotype. MiTCR v1.1 was used to align clonotypes to the IMGT TRBV, TRBD and TRBJ reference segments. The analysis included only V-J combinations with a frequency above 0.0001, which together covered 99% to 99.2% of the repertoires. A TCS score was defined as the ratio between F50 (clonal expansion) and ExV (chaos), using BLOSUM62-based TCRdist between CDR3 peptides within each V-J. Welch's t-statistics and random forest reduced just over 500 V-J features to 13, which were used in a naive Bayes classifier (R e1071). TCRdb reprocessing: public reads trimmed at Q25 with fastp, clones called with MiXCR, in-frame beta chains kept. Rows are combined by CDR3 protein, so each entry shows the most common genes and DNA. These V and J calls derive from TCRdb rather than the authors' analysis. Here the sample has about 560,000 distinct CDR3 sequences; over 15% occur a single time. The ten largest clonotypes hold approximately 18% of the sample.

The sequenced material came from blood. The rearrangement combines TRBV18 with TRBJ2-1, and TRBD2 may be the D gene, going by 6 matching bases. This receptor was taken from a woman in her late teens or twenties with Graves' hyperthyroidism. The CDR3 protein: CASSPTGLGPNEQFF. The sequenced DNA is TGTGCCAGCTCACCGACGGGACTCGGTCCCAATGAGCAGTTCTTC. Supplemented by the reference TRBV18 and TRBJ2-1 proteins around the CDR3, the complete variable domain is NAGVMQNPRHLVRRRGQEARLRCSPMKGHSHVYWYRQLPEEGLKFMVYLQKENIIDESGMPKERFSAEFPKEGPSILRIQQVVRGDSAAYFCASSPTGLGPNEQFFGPGTRLTVL.